This T cell receptor beta chain was sequenced for a study of CD4 and CD8 cells across lung adenocarcinoma regions. MiXCR, run by TCRdb on the PCR reads, gives a single entry per CDR3 protein. The table records some 22,000 distinct CDR3 sequences, under 65% of them present only once. The patients had localized lung adenocarcinoma, a non-small cell subtype. Details on this clonotype: An end of the junction does not agree with germline; a read error may underlie this.

This CDR3 has 14 residues. The germline CDR1 and CDR2 sequences are ENHRY and SYGVKD. This TCR derives from a male donor with lung adenocarcinoma. The CD4 and CD8 labels of this study may be unreliable. Material for sequencing was CD4+ T cells from the center of a lung tumor. This chain links TRBV10-3 with TRBJ2-5; D is unresolved. The CDR3 nucleotides are TGTGCCATCGCTTTTTTGACGGGCGCGAAGACCCAGTTTTTC. Its protein is CAIAFLTGAKTQFF.